This is a list of T cell receptor beta chains from one sample in a study of HIV-infected patients and healthy controls. From the 5' RACE reads, TCRdb called clonotypes with MiXCR, one entry per CDR3 protein. The sample consists of around 67,000 distinct CDR3 sequences, around 16% of them appearing once. Input material: CD4+ T cells from blood. These receptors originate from a human donor in good health. CDR3s include the opening cysteine and the closing phenylalanine or tryptophan. A D gene is named only where the DNA matches it firmly. Size tells how often a clone was seen (once, few, many) or the class of an expanded clone, and some rows leave it out.

v_gene,j_gene,abundance,d_gene,CDR3aa,CDR3nt
TRBV20-1,TRBJ2-2,many,.,CSARDFGLDTGELFF,TGCAGTGCTAGAGATTTTGGACTGGACACCGGGGAGCTGTTTTTT
TRBV12-3/TRBV12-4,TRBJ1-5,many,.,CASSFRQNNQPQHF,TGTGCCAGCAGTTTCCGTCAGAACAATCAGCCCCAGCATTTT
TRBV11-2,TRBJ2-3,once,TRBD2,CASSSGLAATDTQYF,TGTGCCAGCAGCTCCGGACTAGCTGCCACAGATACGCAGTATTTT
TRBV20-1,TRBJ2-2,.,.,CSARDQGFGNTGELFF,TGCAGTGCTAGAGATCAGGGTTTCGGGAACACCGGGGAGCTGTTTTTT
TRBV3-1,TRBJ2-5,few,.,CASSQGSRPLSF,TGTGCCAGCAGCCAAGGATCCAGGCCCCTGTCCTTC
TRBV30,TRBJ1-5,many,.,CAWSVQGYQPQHF,TGTGCCTGGAGTGTACAGGGCTATCAGCCCCAGCATTTT
TRBV18,TRBJ2-1,many,TRBD2,CASSGTSGDNEQFF,TGTGCCAGCTCCGGGACTAGCGGGGACAATGAGCAGTTCTTC
TRBV20-1,TRBJ1-1,many,.,CSAMTANTEAFF,TGCAGTGCTATGACAGCGAACACTGAAGCTTTCTTT
TRBV6-2/TRBV6-3,TRBJ1-5,.,TRBD1,CASSRGTGVSNQPQHF,TGTGCCAGCAGTCGAGGGACAGGGGTTTCCAATCAGCCCCAGCATTTT
TRBV19,TRBJ2-7,.,.,CASTARQDSYEQYF,TGTGCCAGTACAGCCCGACAGGACAGTTACGAGCAGTACTTC
TRBV9,TRBJ2-1,.,TRBD1,CASSVPGTGGDLWNNEQFF,TGTGCCAGCAGCGTGCCCGGGACAGGGGGCGATTTATGGAACAATGAGCAGTTCTTC
TRBV12-3/TRBV12-4,TRBJ1-6,few,.,CASSFGGGNSPLHF,TGTGCCAGCAGTTTTGGAGGGGGGAATTCACCCCTCCACTTT
TRBV29-1,TRBJ2-5,.,.,CSVSRVEETQYF,TGCAGCGTGTCCCGGGTCGAAGAGACCCAGTACTTC
TRBV10-3,TRBJ2-7,.,TRBD1,CAISERTGRLAYEQYF,TGTGCCATCAGCGAAAGGACAGGGAGGTTGGCCTACGAGCAGTACTTC
TRBV7-2,TRBJ2-3,.,TRBD2,CASSLASRLAGAPDTQYF,TGTGCCAGCAGCTTAGCGAGCAGGCTAGCGGGTGCCCCAGATACGCAGTATTTT
TRBV7-9,TRBJ2-2,.,TRBD1,CASSSGTGNTGELFF,TGTGCCAGCAGCTCCGGGACAGGGAACACCGGGGAGCTGTTTTTT
TRBV11-2,TRBJ2-1,many,.,CASSQHSLAKYNEQFF,TGTGCCAGCAGCCAACATTCTCTAGCTAAGTACAATGAGCAGTTCTTC